These 25 T cell receptor beta chains were all obtained from the same sample, sequenced in a study of blood T cell repertoires in COVID-19. Libraries were prepared by immunoSEQ multiplex PCR; TCRdb keeps only in-frame clonotypes and omits some of them. The top ten clones hold roughly 2.2% of a sample with roughly 130,000 clones, less than 90% of them seen once. The source material was PBMCs or T cells enriched from blood (not recorded which). Receptor source: a woman between 50 and 59 years old who had recovered from COVID-19.

This clone was seen only a few times. V usage is TRBV5-4 and J usage is TRBJ2-7; possibly TRBD2 for D (7 bases). CDR1 SGHNT and CDR2 YYREEE come from the germline V gene (reference sequence). The length of the CDR3 is 16 residues. Trimming stripped 9 bases from V and 0 bases from J, with 22 bases between. Here the CDR3 reads CATGGLGGPSSYEQYF. CDR3 DNA: TGTGCCACGGGAGGTCTAGGGGGACCCAGCTCCTACGAGCAGTACTTC.

The genes are TRBV2 and TRBJ2-7, with D tentatively TRBD2 (6 bases). Germline values: CDR1 SNHLY, CDR2 FYNNEI. The ends were cut back, 0 bases at V and 0 bases at J, with 9 bases in the middle. There are 15 residues in the CDR3. The chain's CDR3 is CASSEASGLSYEQYF. CDR3 nucleotides: TGTGCCAGCAGTGAAGCCTCGGGACTCTCCTACGAGCAGTACTTC.

The chain links TRBV27 to TRBJ1-2; D not resolved. Looked up from germline, CDR1 is MNHEY and CDR2 is SMNVEV (reference sequence). The germline V and J ends were trimmed by 6 bases and 3 bases, with 20 bases remaining between them. The CDR3 runs 16 residues. This CDR3 reads CASSTLGRANDYGYTF. Written as DNA, the CDR3 is TGTGCCAGCAGCACGCTCGGGCGGGCAAATGACTATGGCTACACCTTC.

The rearrangement joins TRBV5-6 to TRBJ2-1, with D unclear. The germline V and J ends were trimmed by 5 bases and 5 bases, with 14 bases remaining between them. There are 14 residues in the CDR3. From germline, CDR1 is SGHDT and CDR2 YYEEEE. In nucleotides, the CDR3 is TGTGCCAGCAGTCAAGCGTATAAGGACAATGAGCAGTTCTTC. Translation: CASSQAYKDNEQFF.

The genes are TRBV19 and TRBJ1-5; 9 bases agree with TRBD1. CDR1 and CDR2 from the germline V gene are LNHDA and SQIVND (reference sequence). The V and J ends lost 5 bases and 0 bases, in that order; junction bases with no gene match: 11. The CDR3 consists of 18 residues. DNA for the CDR3: TGTGCCAGTAGTGATGGGACAGGGATATTCTATAGCAATCAGCCCCAGCATTTT. Amino acid sequence: CASSDGTGIFYSNQPQHF.

J is TRBJ2-7 and V is TRBV5-6; D may be TRBD2 (5 bases). Germline CDR1 and CDR2: SGHDT and YYEEEE. The CDR3 is made up of 14 amino acids. V was trimmed by 2 bases and J by 1 base, leaving 10 bases between them. Here the CDR3 DNA reads TGTGCCAGCAGCTTCCCCGGGAAGTCCTACGAGCAGTACTTC. Its translation: CASSFPGKSYEQYF. Complete variable domain (other parts from reference TRBV5-6 and TRBJ2-7): DAGVTQSPTHLIKTRGQQVTLRCSPKSGHDTVSWYQQALGQGPQFIFQYYEEEERQRGNFPDRFSGHQFPNYSSELNVNALLLGDSALYLCASSFPGKSYEQYFGPGTRLTVT.

CDR3 amino acids: CASSVAGVAQETQYF. In nucleotides, the CDR3 is TGTGCCAGCAGCGTAGCCGGGGTAGCCCAAGAGACCCAGTACTTC. V and J are TRBV9 and TRBJ2-5; a weak D match, TRBD2 (5 bases). CDR1 and CDR2 (germline): SGDLS, YYNGEE. The V end was cut by 0 bases, the J end by 1 base, with 10 bases between. This CDR3 is 15 amino acids long.

CDR3 DNA: TGTGCCAGCAGTCCACAGGGACAATACGAGCAGTACTTC. This gives the protein CASSPQGQYEQYF. This chain joins TRBV27 and TRBJ2-7; a possible D gene is TRBD1 (6 bases). The CDR3 totals 13 residues. With 5 bases removed from V and 4 bases from J, the gap between germline ends came to 12 bases. Germline CDR1 is MNHEY and CDR2 is SMNVEV (reference sequence).

The V and J genes are TRBV16 and TRBJ2-7; perhaps TRBD1 as D (6 bases). The CDR3 loop spans 14 amino acids. The V gene lost 0 bases and the J gene lost 6 bases, with 12 bases spanning the gap. CDR1 and CDR2 from the germline V gene are KGHSY and FQNENV. The CDR3 nucleotides read TGTGCCAGCAGCCAATCGTGGGCAGGGGCCGAGCAGTACTTC. This encodes CASSQSWAGAEQYF.

This clone was picked up a small number of times. This chain connects TRBV2 to TRBJ1-4; D is undetermined. The V gene lost 2 bases and the J gene lost 7 bases, with 17 bases spanning the gap. Germline values: CDR1 SNHLY, CDR2 FYNNEI. The length of the CDR3 is 16 residues. CDR3 sequence: CASSEPTFGASEKLFF. The CDR3, as DNA: TGTGCCAGCAGTGAACCGACTTTTGGTGCCTCTGAAAAACTGTTTTTT.

The chain recombines TRBV18 with TRBJ2-1; D unclear. The V end lost 3 bases, the J end lost 8 bases, and 5 bases lay between the germline ends. Germline V CDR1 and CDR2: KGHSH, LQKENI. CDR3 size: 11 residues. The CDR3: CASSPQYEQFF. DNA of the CDR3: TGTGCCAGCTCACCCCAATATGAGCAGTTCTTC.

V usage is TRBV19 and J usage is TRBJ1-2, with TRBD1 as a possible D gene (5 bases). Trimming took off 6 bases at V and 3 bases at J, with 17 bases between the two ends. Germline V gene lookup returns CDR1 LNHDA and CDR2 SQIVND (reference sequence). The CDR3 runs 15 residues. CDR3: CASSPAGGLDYGYTF. The CDR3 bases are TGTGCCAGTAGCCCCGCCGGGGGACTAGACTATGGCTACACCTTC.

The genes are TRBV19 and TRBJ1-5; 7 bases match TRBD1. Germline V gives CDR1 LNHDA, CDR2 SQIVND (reference sequence). This CDR3 is 14 amino acids long. After removal of 3 bases from V and 4 bases from J, the junction contained 3 bases not matched to a gene. The CDR3 bases are TGTGCCAGTAGTATTCAGGGGGGTAATCAGCCCCAGCATTTT. Amino acid sequence: CASSIQGGNQPQHF.

The chain links TRBV11-3 to TRBJ2-2; TRBD2 agrees at 11 bases. The CDR3 totals 16 residues. V shed 3 bases, J shed 4 bases, and the junction held 4 bases outside the gene matches. Germline CDR1 and CDR2: SGHNT and YENEEA. The CDR3 loop is CASSLTSGVFTGELFF. The CDR3 nucleotides are TGTGCCAGCAGCTTGACTAGCGGGGTGTTCACCGGGGAGCTGTTTTTT.

This clone was detected only once. CDR3 loop: CASREVGFAEQYF. CDR3 bases: TGTGCCAGTAGGGAGGTGGGATTTGCCGAGCAGTACTTC. The chain uses TRBV19 and TRBJ2-7; TRBD2 is a possible D gene (5 bases). V was trimmed by 6 bases and J by 6 bases, leaving 15 bases between them. Germline assignment: CDR1 LNHDA and CDR2 SQIVND (reference sequence). The CDR3 runs 13 residues.

This clone was recorded a few times. The rearrangement links TRBV3-1 (or the pseudogene TRBV3-2) to TRBJ2-7; D is unclear. The ends were cut back, 3 bases at V and 2 bases at J, with 11 bases in the middle. Germline V gene lookup returns CDR1 LGHDT and CDR2 YNNKEL (reference sequence). The CDR3 contains 14 residues. CDR3: CASSQGLFPYEQYF. CDR3 bases: TGTGCCAGCAGCCAGGGCCTATTCCCCTACGAGCAGTACTTC.

The gene calls are TRBV4-2 and TRBJ2-1; 8 bases line up with TRBD2. V trimming: 4 bases; J trimming: 3 bases; junction bases outside the gene matches: 8. The germline gives CDR1 LGHNA, CDR2 YNFKEQ. This CDR3 has 16 amino acids. The CDR3 nucleotides read TGTGCCAGCAGCCCCAGACTAGCGACAGGCTACAATGAGCAGTTCTTC. This sequence encodes CASSPRLATGYNEQFF.

The rearrangement uses TRBV20-1 and TRBJ1-6; TRBD1 might be the D (5 bases). CDR3 length: 15 amino acids. Trimming took off 6 bases at V and 0 bases at J, with 12 bases between the two ends. From germline, CDR1 is DFQATT and CDR2 SNEGSKA (reference sequence). The CDR3 region is CSASQGSSYNSPLHF. DNA of the CDR3: TGCAGTGCCAGTCAGGGAAGCTCCTATAATTCACCCCTCCACTTT.

This sequence joins TRBV5-1 and TRBJ2-2; 7 bases are a match to TRBD1. This CDR3 has 17 amino acids. With V trimmed by 0 bases and J by 0 bases, 5 bases remained unmatched. Germline V gene lookup returns CDR1 SGHRS and CDR2 YFSETQ. CDR3 DNA: TGCGCCAGCAGCTTGGGGGACAGCCTATCGAACACCGGGGAGCTGTTTTTT. It yields the protein CASSLGDSLSNTGELFF.

This clone has just one count. The chain carries TRBV7-9 and TRBJ2-5; 10 bases map to TRBD2. CDR1 is SEHNR and CDR2 is FQNEAQ in the germline V gene (reference sequence). Trimming at V came to 2 bases and at J to 5 bases, leaving 2 bases not matched to a gene. The CDR3 spans 14 residues. CDR3 DNA sequence: TGTGCCAGCAGCTTACCACTAGCGGGGGAGACCCAGTACTTC. This codes for CASSLPLAGETQYF.

The J gene is TRBJ1-3, the V gene TRBV25-1, with TRBD1 matching over 11 bases. V gave up 2 bases and J gave up 0 bases; unmatched junction bases: 0. This CDR3 comprises 16 residues. Germline assignment: CDR1 MGHDK and CDR2 SYGVNS. The CDR3 reads CASSEGTGGSGNTIYF. The CDR3, as DNA: TGTGCCAGCAGTGAAGGGACAGGGGGCTCTGGAAACACCATATATTTT.

This clone was observed a few times. The J gene is TRBJ2-7, the V gene TRBV3-1 (or the pseudogene TRBV3-2); D is undetermined. Trimming shortened V by 5 bases and J by 0 bases, and 5 bases separated the two germline ends. The CDR3 loop spans 12 amino acids. Looked up from germline, CDR1 is LGHDT and CDR2 is YNNKEL (reference sequence). The CDR3 reads CASSAFSYEQYF. In DNA form, the CDR3 reads TGTGCCAGCAGCGCGTTCTCCTACGAGCAGTACTTC.

V is TRBV3-1 (or the pseudogene TRBV3-2) and J is TRBJ2-3; TRBD1 might be the D (6 bases). The CDR3 is 15 amino acids. The V gene lost 1 base and the J gene lost 9 bases, with 17 bases spanning the gap. Per germline, CDR1 LGHDT and CDR2 YNNKEL (reference sequence). The CDR3 nucleotides read TGTGCCAGCAGCCAAGGGTTAGGGGACATAGAAACGCAGTATTTT. Translated, it gives CASSQGLGDIETQYF.

The chain joins TRBV7-9 to TRBJ1-1, with D tentatively TRBD1 (5 bases). The CDR3 runs 14 residues. Germline CDR1 is SEHNR and CDR2 is FQNEAQ (reference sequence). Trimming removed 7 bases at V and 0 bases at J, with 12 bases between. For the CDR3, the DNA is TGTGCCAGCACAGGGTTCAGGGTGAACACTGAAGCTTTCTTT. Translation: CASTGFRVNTEAFF.

The V gene is TRBV5-1, the J gene TRBJ2-5; TRBD2 might be the D (5 bases). Germline V lookup: CDR1 SGHRS, CDR2 YFSETQ. This CDR3 spans 14 amino acids. The ends were cut back, 4 bases at V and 3 bases at J, with 13 bases in the middle. CDR3 sequence (DNA): TGCGCCAGCAGCCTGGGAGCGGAGAAAGAGACCCAGTACTTC. Its translation: CASSLGAEKETQYF.